The text below deals with one TCR beta chain. Data came from immunoSEQ multiplex PCR; TCRdb stores just in-frame clones and leaves some out. The data contain about 9,400 clones, roughly two thirds of them singletons. The data were taken from a study of coeliac disease. The germline V gene encodes CDR1 LGHNA and CDR2 YSLEER. This CDR3 contains 17 residues. V shed 2 bases and J 1 base; nucleotides not matched to a gene: 5. The sequencing input was lamina propria lymphocytes from the gut. This receptor was identified in a woman aged 55-69 years with celiac disease. The gene calls are TRBV4-3 and TRBJ2-2; 9 positions agree with TRBD1. CDR3 DNA sequence: TGCGCCAGCAGCCAACCAGGGACAGGGCGGAACACCGGGGAGCTGTTTTTT. Translated: CASSQPGTGRNTGELFF.